This TCR beta chain was recorded in a study of blood T cell repertoires in COVID-19. Study in general: From the United States, Italy and Spain came samples of acute and convalescent COVID-19. Nucleic acid was either cDNA or gDNA, and it came from T cells, B-cell-depleted T cells, or PBMCs.

In the study's own analysis: Researchers report that nucleated cell counts were estimated from reference gene primer amplification. Only in-frame clones appear in the TCRdb table, and some are missing; sequencing was by immunoSEQ multiplex PCR. That table furnishes V, J and clone size, whereas the DNA furnished D and trimming. This sample has under 300,000 clones, with 70% to 90% found just once. CDR1 is SGHVS, CDR2 FQNEAQ, per germline. The CDR3 is 15 residues long. V was pared by 4 bases and J by 0 bases, with 10 bases between. This clone has only one observation. The chain uses TRBV7-8 and TRBJ1-3; maybe TRBD1 (5 bases). This TCR derives from a man in his 60s who had recovered from COVID-19. Sequences were obtained from peripheral blood. CDR3 in DNA: TGTGCCAGCAGCTCACGACAGAACTCTGGAAACACCATATATTTT. Translation: CASSSRQNSGNTIYF.